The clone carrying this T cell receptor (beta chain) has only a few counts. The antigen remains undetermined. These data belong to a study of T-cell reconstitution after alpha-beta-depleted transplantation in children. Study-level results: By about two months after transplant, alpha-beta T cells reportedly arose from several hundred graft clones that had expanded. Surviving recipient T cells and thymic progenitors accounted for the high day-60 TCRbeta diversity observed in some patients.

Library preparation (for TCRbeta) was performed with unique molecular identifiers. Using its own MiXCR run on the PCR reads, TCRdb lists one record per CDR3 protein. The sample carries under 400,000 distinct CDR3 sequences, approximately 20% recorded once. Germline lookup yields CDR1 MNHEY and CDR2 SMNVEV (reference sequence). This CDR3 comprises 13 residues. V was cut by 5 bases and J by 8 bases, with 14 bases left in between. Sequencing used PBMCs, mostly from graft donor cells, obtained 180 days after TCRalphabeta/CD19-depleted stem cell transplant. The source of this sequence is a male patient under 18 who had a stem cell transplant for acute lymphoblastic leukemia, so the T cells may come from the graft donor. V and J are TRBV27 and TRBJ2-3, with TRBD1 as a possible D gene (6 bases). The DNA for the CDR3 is TGTGCCAGCAGTACTACAGGGTGGGGTACGCAGTATTTT. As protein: CASSTTGWGTQYF.